One and the same sample provided the 30 T cell receptor beta chains below, sequenced in a study of circulating CD8 cells and anti-PD-1 response in melanoma. Using about 15 ng of total RNA, TCR libraries were made with the QIAseq Immune Repertoire TCR panel. MiXCR, applied by TCRdb to the reads, yields one record per CDR3 protein. The table has approximately 250 distinct CDR3 sequences, around 13% seen once. Sorting of live CD3+CD8+TCRalphabeta+ cells by PD-1 and/or TIGIT gave four subsets. Source: CD8+ T cells from PBMCs, taken at baseline or after one month of anti-PD-1 therapy (not recorded which). Receptors originate from a human donor with melanoma.

By sample share, this clonotype is medium-sized. The chain combines TRBV4-1 with TRBJ2-3, with D maybe TRBD2 (6 bases). Germline CDR1 and CDR2: MGHRA and YSYEKL. The CDR3 spans 14 residues. V dropped 4 bases and J dropped 0 bases, with 8 bases sitting between them. DNA of the CDR3: TGCGCCAGCAGCCTAGCGGAAAGCACAGATACGCAGTATTTT. The encoded protein is CASSLAESTDTQYF.

This clonotype is labeled as medium-sized (0.01 to 0.1%). This chain joins TRBV19 and TRBJ1-1; tentative D call: TRBD1 (5 bases). Germline CDR1 and CDR2: LNHDA and SQIVND (reference sequence). V was trimmed by 4 bases and J by 3 bases, leaving 9 bases between them. The CDR3 spans 13 residues. Written as DNA, the CDR3 is TGTGCCAGTAGTAGGGACGGGGACACTGAAGCTTTCTTT. It encodes CASSRDGDTEAFF.

In its sample, this clonotype is medium-sized. CDR3 coding DNA: TGTGCCAGTAGTATAAGCGGTGAGCAGTTCTTC. This translates into CASSISGEQFF. The chain recombines TRBV19 with TRBJ2-1; possible D gene TRBD2, 5 bases. CDR1 and CDR2 (germline): LNHDA, SQIVND (reference sequence). Trimming pared 2 bases from V and 9 bases from J, leaving 5 bases between. The CDR3 has 11 amino acids.

This clonotype rates as medium-sized (0.01 to 0.1%). The chain has TRBV19 and TRBJ2-7; D not resolved. This CDR3 has 11 residues. The V gene lost 8 bases and the J gene lost 6 bases, with 11 bases spanning the gap. Germline values: CDR1 LNHDA, CDR2 SQIVND (reference sequence). Written as DNA, the CDR3 is TGTGCCAGTTCGGATAGTTTCGAGCAGTACTTC. As protein: CASSDSFEQYF.

This clonotype is labeled as medium-sized. The CDR3 DNA follows: TGTGCCACCGACTTCGGGAGCAATCAGCCCCAGCATTTT. Its translation: CATDFGSNQPQHF. This chain links TRBV28 with TRBJ1-5; D remains unclear. Trimming cost V 10 bases and J 1 base, with 11 bases left between them. Germline CDR1 and CDR2: MDHEN and SYDVKM. The CDR3 totals 13 residues.

This clonotype is large by share. The chain couples TRBV20-1 to TRBJ2-4, with D tentatively TRBD2 (6 bases). The V gene's germline CDR1 is DFQATT and CDR2 SNEGSKA (reference sequence). The CDR3 contains 16 residues. Trimming shortened V by 5 bases and J by 0 bases, and 17 bases separated the two germline ends. CDR3: CSASPPRDLAKNIQYF. CDR3 DNA sequence: TGCAGTGCTTCCCCCCCCAGGGACTTAGCCAAAAACATTCAGTACTTC.

About this clonotype: A single base separates this from a much larger clone, so it may be a read error. The chain has TRBV24-1 and TRBJ2-1, with D perhaps being TRBD1 or TRBD2 (5 bases each). The length of the CDR3 is 15 residues. The germline V gene encodes CDR1 KGHDR and CDR2 SFDVKD. CDR3 nucleotide sequence: TGTGCCACCAGTGATTTGCGGGGTCGGGGCAATGGGCAGTTCTTC. Translating gives CATSDLRGRGNGQFF.

The chain carries TRBV14 and TRBJ2-3; perhaps TRBD1 as D (5 bases). CDR3 length: 15 residues. V was shortened by 5 bases and J by 2 bases, with 14 bases between the two germline ends. In germline, CDR1 is SGHDN, CDR2 FVKESK. CDR3 sequence: CASSEGAEYTDTQYF. The CDR3 DNA reads as TGTGCCAGCAGCGAAGGGGCAGAGTACACAGATACGCAGTATTTT.

By proportion, this clonotype is medium-sized. The chain employs TRBV19 and TRBJ2-7, with TRBD1 identical over 9 bases. The length of the CDR3 is 14 residues. With 4 bases clipped from V and 3 bases from J, the junction kept 4 bases outside the gene matches. CDR1 and CDR2 (germline): LNHDA, SQIVND (reference sequence). CDR3 sequence (DNA): TGTGCCAGTAGTACGACAGGGGGGATCTACGAGCAGTACTTC. This sequence encodes CASSTTGGIYEQYF.

A few counts support this clonotype. A much larger clonotype is one base distant, so this may be a read error. CDR3 region: CASRDSLGNIQHF. The CDR3 DNA is TGTGCCAGTAGGGACAGCCTGGGAAACATTCAGCACTTC. The chain has TRBV19 and TRBJ2-4, with a possible D match to TRBD1 (6 bases). The germline gives CDR1 LNHDA, CDR2 SQIVND (reference sequence). CDR3 length equals 13 residues.

This clonotype rates as medium-sized. The genes are TRBV3-1 and TRBJ1-2; D unresolved. The CDR3 has 14 residues. Germline values: CDR1 LGHDT, CDR2 YNNKEL (reference sequence). Trimming shortened V by 3 bases and J by 1 base, and 9 bases separated the two germline ends. The CDR3 bases are TGTGCCAGCAGCCACTTGACGGATAACTATGGCTACACCTTC. Protein sequence: CASSHLTDNYGYTF.

By share of the sample, this clonotype is medium-sized. V gene TRBV18 combines with J gene TRBJ2-1; 12 bases line up with TRBD2. V was clipped by 8 bases and J by 0 bases; unmatched bases: 14. The germline CDR1 and CDR2 sequences are KGHSH and LQKENI. The CDR3 is 19 residues long. CDR3: CASAPGLAGGPSSYNEQFF. CDR3 bases: TGTGCCAGCGCGCCGGGGCTAGCGGGGGGGCCTAGCTCCTACAATGAGCAGTTCTTC.

By share, this clonotype counts as medium-sized. The chain joins TRBV28 to TRBJ1-1; D remains unclear. Germline assignment: CDR1 MDHEN and CDR2 SYDVKM. The CDR3 sequence is 12 residues long. The V gene lost 6 bases and the J gene lost 8 bases, with 13 bases spanning the gap. The CDR3, as DNA: TGTGCCAGCAGGGCCGACCTCCTCGAAGCTTTCTTT. It encodes CASRADLLEAFF.

This clonotype is deemed large. J is TRBJ2-7 and V is TRBV20-1; 7 bases agree with TRBD1. Germline V gene sequence: CDR1 DFQATT, CDR2 SNEGSKA (reference sequence). CDR3 length: 15 residues. The V gene end was trimmed by 0 bases and the J gene end by 1 base; junction bases not matched to a gene: 6. The CDR3 DNA reads as TGCAGTGCTAGAGACACAGGGGAATTGTCCTACGAGCAGTACTTC. Residues: CSARDTGELSYEQYF.

With respect to this clonotype: A much more abundant neighbour one base away suggests this may be a read error. This sequence joins TRBV25-1 and TRBJ2-7, with D perhaps TRBD1 or TRBD2 (5 bases each). CDR1 MGHDK and CDR2 SYGVNS come from the germline V gene. The CDR3 spans 13 residues. V lost 4 bases, J lost 8 bases, and 15 bases lay in between. CDR3 nucleotide sequence: TGTGCCAGCAGTGTAAAGGGACCTTACAAGCAGTACTTC. It translates to CASSVKGPYKQYF.

CDR3 sequence: CATSNWVDTQYF. The CDR3 coding sequence is TGTGCCACCTCCAATTGGGTGGATACGCAGTATTTT. The V gene is TRBV28, the J gene TRBJ2-3; D not certain. The CDR3 consists of 12 residues. Germline loops: CDR1 MDHEN, CDR2 SYDVKM. The germline V and J ends were trimmed by 10 bases and 6 bases, with 14 bases remaining between them. The full variable domain, rest sourced from reference TRBV28 and TRBJ2-3, is DVKVTQSSRYLVKRTGEKVFLECVQDMDHENMFWYRQDPGLGLRLIYFSYDVKMKEKGDIPEGYSVSREKKERFSLILESASTNQTSMYLCATSNWVDTQYFGPGTRLTVL.

This clonotype appeared a few times. The V and J genes are TRBV10-3 and TRBJ2-3, with a weak D call TRBD1 (5 bases). The CDR3 spans 13 residues. V lost 11 bases and J lost 2, with 14 bases in between. Germline CDR1 is ENHRY and CDR2 is SYGVKD. This chain's CDR3 is CASQARDTDTQYF. The CDR3 region has the DNA TGTGCCTCCCAGGCCAGGGACACAGATACGCAGTATTTT.

This clonotype counts as medium-sized (0.01 to 0.1%). This chain uses TRBV4-1 with TRBJ1-1; D unclear. V was shortened by 0 bases and J by 6 bases, with 17 bases between the two germline ends. The germline CDR1 and CDR2 sequences are MGHRA and YSYEKL. The CDR3 sequence is 16 residues long. This CDR3 reads CASSQDWGAPGAEAFF. The CDR3 DNA follows: TGCGCCAGCAGCCAAGATTGGGGAGCCCCGGGCGCTGAAGCTTTCTTT.

In its sample, this clonotype is medium-sized (0.01 to 0.1%). V is TRBV4-2 and J is TRBJ2-7; 7 bases match TRBD2. V shed 0 bases, J shed 6 bases, and the junction held 8 bases outside the gene matches. In germline, CDR1 is LGHNA, CDR2 YNFKEQ. This CDR3 region has 15 residues. CDR3 protein: CASSQEVSGALEQYF. CDR3 sequence (DNA): TGTGCCAGCAGCCAAGAAGTGAGCGGGGCCCTCGAGCAGTACTTC.

Judged by abundance, this clonotype is medium-sized. The rearrangement links TRBV12-3 or TRBV12-4 to TRBJ2-2; the D call may be TRBD1 or TRBD2 (6 bases each). The CDR3 spans 13 residues. V was trimmed by 6 bases and J by 6 bases, leaving 11 bases between them. CDR3 DNA sequence: TGTGCCAGCAGCTACAGGGAGGCCGGGGAGCTGTTTTTT. Its translation: CASSYREAGELFF.

This clonotype is classed as medium-sized (0.01 to 0.1%). The chain joins TRBV27 to TRBJ2-2; a weak D match, TRBD2 (6 bases). The CDR3 is 13 amino acids. From germline, CDR1 is MNHEY and CDR2 SMNVEV (reference sequence). V was trimmed by 3 bases and J by 6 bases, leaving 8 bases between them. Here the CDR3 reads CASSLGGPGELFF. The CDR3 DNA follows: TGTGCCAGCAGTTTGGGGGGTCCCGGGGAGCTGTTTTTT.

This clonotype is termed medium-sized (0.01 to 0.1%). This sequence joins TRBV5-5 and TRBJ1-2, with 10 bases aligning to TRBD1. CDR1 is SGHKS, CDR2 YYEKEE, per germline (reference sequence). The CDR3 loop spans 14 amino acids. V trimming: 2 bases; J trimming: 3 bases; junction bases outside the gene matches: 1. The CDR3 is CASSFGQGDYGYTF. The CDR3 nucleotides are TGTGCCAGCAGCTTCGGACAGGGGGACTATGGCTACACCTTC.

To note about this clonotype: This clone may be a read error of a much larger clone one base away. The rearrangement uses TRBV9 and TRBJ1-2, with 7 bases fitting TRBD1. Per the germline V gene, CDR1 is SGDLS and CDR2 is YYNGEE. The CDR3 runs 13 residues. This chain's CDR3 is CASSVADRVGYIF. CDR3 DNA sequence: TGTGCCAGCAGCGTAGCAGACAGGGTAGGCTACATCTTC.

In its sample, this clonotype is medium-sized. This chain connects TRBV29-1 to TRBJ1-2; no firm D call. The CDR3 loop spans 13 amino acids. Germline V gene data show CDR1 as SQVTM and CDR2 as ANQGSEA. V shed 1 base and J shed 4 bases, with 10 bases lying between them. The CDR3 here is CSVEVAESYGYTF. The CDR3 coding sequence is TGCAGCGTTGAAGTGGCCGAGAGCTATGGCTACACCTTC. Filled out from reference TRBV29-1 and TRBJ1-2, the complete variable domain reads SAVISQKPSRDICQRGTSLTIQCQVDSQVTMMFWYRQQPGQSLTLIATANQGSEATYESGFVIDKFPISRPNLTFSTLTVSNMSPEDSSIYLCSVEVAESYGYTFGSGTRLTVV.

Details on this clonotype: A much larger clone lies one base from this, so it may be a read error. This chain links TRBV27 with TRBJ2-7; D might be TRBD1 or TRBD2, each matching 5 bases. Trimming pared 5 bases from V and 2 bases from J, leaving 22 bases between. From germline, CDR1 is MNHEY and CDR2 SMNVEV (reference sequence). This CDR3 has 17 residues. This chain's CDR3 is CASSRLTGAATAYEQYF. CDR3 sequence (DNA): TGTGCCAGCAGTAGGTTAACCGGGGCAGCAACGGCCTACGAGCAGTACTTC.

For this clonotype: Here the CDR3 omits its conserved ending phenylalanine or tryptophan, so a read error is the likely source. This chain joins TRBV28 and TRBJ2-1; D may be TRBD1 (5 bases). This CDR3 region has 14 residues. From germline, CDR1 is MDHEN and CDR2 SYDVKM. CDR3 residues: CASGFEGDYNEQFS. CDR3 in DNA: TGTGCCAGCGGTTTTGAAGGGGACTACAATGAGCAGTTCTCC.

The gene calls are TRBV25-1 and TRBJ2-7, with TRBD1 identical over 11 bases. The V and J ends lost 7 bases and 4 bases, in that order; junction bases with no gene match: 9. The CDR3 is made up of 15 amino acids. From germline, CDR1 is MGHDK and CDR2 SYGVNS. DNA for the CDR3: TGTGCCAGCACCAAACCGGGACAGGGGGTTTACGAGCAGTACTTC. It encodes CASTKPGQGVYEQYF.

This clonotype counts as medium-sized. The chain couples TRBV5-6 to TRBJ1-5; 11 nucleotides match TRBD1. The J segment lost 7 bases and the V segment lost 2 bases, leaving 8 bases of the junction unmatched. This CDR3 has 16 amino acids. Germline CDR1 is SGHDT and CDR2 is YYEEEE. The CDR3 DNA follows: TGTGCCAGCAGCTTCCCGCGGACAGGGGGCTTACAGCCCCAGCATTTT. This sequence encodes CASSFPRTGGLQPQHF.

In the case of this clonotype: One base away lies a much larger clone, so this may be a sequencing read error. The chain carries TRBV25-1 and TRBJ2-7; D tentatively reads TRBD1 or TRBD2 (5 bases each). Germline V gives CDR1 MGHDK, CDR2 SYGVNS. CDR3 length equals 13 residues. DNA of the CDR3: TGTGCCGGCAGTGTAAAGGGACCTTACGAGCAGTACTTC. This gives the protein CAGSVKGPYEQYF.

This clonotype has only a few counts. The chain links TRBV7-9 to TRBJ1-1; D is undetermined. V lost 4 bases and J lost 1, with 13 bases in between. Germline-derived CDR1 and CDR2 are SEHNR and FQNEAQ (reference sequence). This CDR3 is built from 15 residues. CDR3 sequence (DNA): TGTGCCAGCAGCTCTCCGTTGAGGGAGAACACTGAAGCTTTCTTT. Translated: CASSSPLRENTEAFF.